This TCR beta chain derives from a study of long-term antiretroviral therapy in people with HIV. All donors provided no fewer than one pre-ART and no fewer than two post-ART PBMC samples. Germline CDR1 SNHLY, CDR2 FYNNEI. V was shortened by 7 bases and J by 3 bases, with 19 bases between the two germline ends. There are 15 residues in the CDR3. Version v3.0 of the immunoSEQ assay ran at survey level. Assay used: immunoSEQ multiplex PCR; TCRdb lists only in-frame clones, some missing. The table shows 30,000 or so clones, with 70% to 85% occurring only once. Sequencing used unsorted PBMCs, obtained 3 years after starting antiretroviral therapy. This clonotype was obtained from a man aged 35-49 years with HIV. The gene calls are TRBV2 and TRBJ2-7; D may be TRBD2 (6 bases). CDR3 DNA: TGTGCCAGCATTTCCGCCGGGACTGATGTCTACGAGCAGTACTTC. Translated: CASISAGTDVYEQYF.